This T cell receptor (beta chain) was sequenced for a study of T cells in Graves' hyperthyroidism and ophthalmopathy. For the study at large: Peripheral blood was drawn at first diagnosis, prior to all treatment. Findings and caveats of the study: The blood repertoire included most of the expanded thyroid clonotypes above 0.001.

Used for diagnoses were clinical symptoms, serum thyroxine and TRAb, thyroid ultrasound and orbital computed tomography. TCR beta CDR3 regions were amplified from RNA. Initially, a first-round RT-PCR of the TCR CDR3 employed the HTBI primer set. TCRdb re-analysed the multiplex PCR reads in MiXCR, keeping a single row per CDR3 protein. The profile covers hundreds of thousands of distinct CDR3 sequences, with 16% appearing a single time and less than 4.5% taken by the ten largest. This clonotype has at least ten counts. Its antigen is currently unknown. Material: blood. The sequence was obtained from a woman aged 25 to 45 with Graves' hyperthyroidism.

In nucleotides, the CDR3 is TGTGCCAGCAGCTTAGCCCAGGGCCATGGCTACACCTTC. Translating gives CASSLAQGHGYTF. The rearrangement uses TRBV7-2 and TRBJ1-2; D possibly corresponds to TRBD1 (5 bases). V was pared by 0 bases and J by 6 bases, with 8 bases between. Germline assignment: CDR1 SGHTA and CDR2 FQGNSA. CDR3 length: 13 amino acids.